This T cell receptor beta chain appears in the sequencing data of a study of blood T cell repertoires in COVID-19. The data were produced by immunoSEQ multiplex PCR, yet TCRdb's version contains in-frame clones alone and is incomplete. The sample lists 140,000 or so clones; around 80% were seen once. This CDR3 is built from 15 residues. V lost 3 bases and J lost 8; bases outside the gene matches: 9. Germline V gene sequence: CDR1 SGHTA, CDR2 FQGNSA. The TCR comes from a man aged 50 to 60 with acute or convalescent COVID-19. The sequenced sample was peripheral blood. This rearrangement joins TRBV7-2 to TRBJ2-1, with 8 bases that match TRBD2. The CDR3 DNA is TGTGCCAGCAGCTTGCCGGGGACTAGGGTACATGAGCAGTTCTTC. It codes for CASSLPGTRVHEQFF.